These T cell receptor beta chains were read from a single sample in a study of neurological immune-mediated disorders. TCRdb called the 5' RACE reads again in MiXCR, with one record for every CDR3 protein. The data hold under 70,000 distinct CDR3 sequences, with around 24% observed a single time. Sequenced: PBMCs. The receptors shown here come from a man in his 60s with HTLV-1-associated myelopathy (HAM/TSP). Both conserved end residues are part of each CDR3. D genes are given only for firm matches. Clone size is not always given. Where it is, it says once, few, many or a class for expanded clones.

J,D,size,V,CDR3,DNA
TRBJ2-1,TRBD2,many,TRBV24-1,CATSGESGGLYNEQFF,TGTGCCACCAGTGGAGAAAGCGGGGGGCTCTACAATGAGCAGTTCTTC
TRBJ2-3,TRBD2,medium-sized,TRBV5-1,CASLAGGPADTQYF,TGCGCCAGCCTGGCGGGAGGGCCGGCAGATACGCAGTATTTT
TRBJ2-5,-,many,TRBV10-3,CAISDPGPKETQYF,TGTGCCATCAGTGATCCGGGACCAAAAGAGACCCAGTACTTC
TRBJ2-2,-,many,TRBV5-6,CASTSRAGELFF,TGTGCCAGCACCTCGAGGGCCGGGGAGCTGTTTTTT
TRBJ2-1,TRBD1,many,TRBV29-1,CSVTGTERYNEQFF,TGCAGCGTCACCGGGACAGAGAGATACAATGAGCAGTTCTTC
TRBJ1-2,-,many,TRBV6-6,CASSLGPPVDGYTF,TGTGCCAGCAGTTTAGGTCCCCCGGTGGATGGCTACACCTTC
TRBJ2-2,TRBD2,many,TRBV12-3/TRBV12-4,CASSLAGGNTGELFF,TGTGCCAGCAGCCTAGCGGGAGGGAACACCGGGGAGCTGTTTTTT
TRBJ1-2,TRBD1,-,TRBV2,CASRGQGTYGYTF,TGTGCCAGCAGAGGACAGGGGACCTATGGCTACACCTTC
TRBJ1-3,-,-,TRBV5-5,CASSHDRNSGNTIYF,TGTGCCAGCAGCCATGACAGGAACTCTGGAAACACCATATATTTT
TRBJ1-2,TRBD1,many,TRBV12-3/TRBV12-4,CASSRTGEGYTF,TGTGCCAGCAGTCGGACAGGGGAAGGCTACACCTTC
TRBJ2-1,-,few,TRBV10-3,CAISEENLPDEQFF,TGTGCCATCAGTGAAGAGAACCTACCCGATGAGCAGTTCTTC
TRBJ1-5,-,many,TRBV10-3,CATKGFDNQPQHF,TGTGCCACCAAGGGATTTGACAATCAGCCCCAGCATTTT
TRBJ1-6,-,many,TRBV25-1,CASSPRTDSYSPLHF,TGTGCCAGCAGTCCAAGAACGGACTCTTATTCACCCCTCCACTTT
TRBJ2-3,-,many,TRBV28,CASSSSPGLGSLTDTQYF,TGTGCCAGCAGTTCATCCCCTGGTCTTGGGTCCCTCACAGATACGCAGTATTTT
TRBJ2-5,TRBD1,many,TRBV5-6,CASSLDLTGFGKTQYF,TGTGCCAGCAGCTTGGACCTGACAGGGTTTGGGAAGACCCAGTACTTC
TRBJ1-2,-,-,TRBV18,CASLPTPLETGYTF,TGTGCCAGCTTACCCACCCCTTTGGAGACCGGCTACACCTTC
TRBJ2-7,-,few,TRBV7-6,CASSPRLGKNSYEQYF,TGTGCCAGCAGCCCCCGCCTTGGGAAGAACTCCTACGAGCAGTACTTC
TRBJ2-7,-,many,TRBV14,CASSQTTSYSYEQYF,TGTGCCAGCAGCCAAACTACTAGCTACTCCTACGAGCAGTACTTC
TRBJ1-4,-,many,TRBV6-1,CASSEAMAAPRLFF,TGTGCCAGCAGTGAAGCCATGGCTGCCCCCAGGCTGTTTTTT
TRBJ2-2,-,many,TRBV18,CASSPFRGTGELFF,TGTGCCAGCTCACCATTCAGGGGCACCGGGGAGCTGTTTTTT
TRBJ2-3,-,many,TRBV7-9,CASRGATDTQYF,TGTGCCAGCAGGGGAGCCACAGATACGCAGTATTTT
TRBJ1-4,TRBD1,many,TRBV6-6,CASQLGRGAEKLFF,TGTGCCAGCCAGTTAGGCAGGGGGGCGGAAAAACTGTTTTTT
TRBJ2-1,TRBD2,many,TRBV12-3/TRBV12-4,CASSLGAGVNEQFF,TGTGCCAGCAGTTTAGGAGCGGGAGTCAATGAGCAGTTCTTC
TRBJ2-5,TRBD2,many,TRBV20-1,CSARDTLLTSGATQYF,TGCAGTGCTAGAGATACCCTCCTGACTAGCGGAGCGACCCAGTACTTC
TRBJ2-4,TRBD2,many,TRBV28,CASSPLAGGSIQYF,TGTGCCAGCAGCCCACTAGCGGGAGGGTCCATTCAGTACTTC
TRBJ2-3,-,many,TRBV20-1,CSARLGGTDTQYF,TGCAGTGCTAGATTAGGGGGGACAGATACGCAGTATTTT
TRBJ2-1,-,-,TRBV5-1,CASSSGAGSYNEQFF,TGCGCCAGCAGCTCAGGAGCGGGCTCCTACAATGAGCAGTTCTTC
TRBJ2-3,-,-,TRBV20-1,CSAPGHGFTGTQYF,TGCAGTGCTCCGGGACATGGGTTCACAGGTACGCAGTATTTT
TRBJ2-5,-,many,TRBV9,CASSVDTTSQETQYF,TGTGCCAGCAGCGTAGATACGACTAGCCAAGAGACCCAGTACTTC
TRBJ1-4,-,many,TRBV5-5,CASSLGTATNEKLFF,TGTGCCAGCAGCTTGGGGACGGCAACTAATGAAAAACTGTTTTTT
TRBJ2-1,TRBD2,-,TRBV9,CASSERERVHEQFF,TGTGCCAGCAGCGAGCGGGAAAGGGTTCATGAGCAGTTCTTC
TRBJ2-7,TRBD2,-,TRBV20-1,CSASGTSRRSTYEQYF,TGCAGTGCTAGTGGGACTAGCAGGAGGTCTACCTACGAGCAGTACTTC
TRBJ2-7,-,-,TRBV5-6,CASSLALGAGYEQYF,TGTGCCAGCAGCTTGGCTCTAGGTGCGGGCTACGAGCAGTACTTC
TRBJ2-7,-,-,TRBV10-3,CAIWTEGEEQYF,TGTGCCATCTGGACTGAGGGAGAGGAGCAGTACTTC
TRBJ2-5,-,many,TRBV27,CASSFGGPETQYF,TGTGCCAGCAGTTTTGGGGGGCCAGAGACCCAGTACTTC